This T cell receptor beta chain was sequenced for a study of CD8+ T cells in alopecia areata. This clone was seen more than once but under ten times. No antigen is known for it. Extracted RNA was reverse transcribed into cDNA, the sequencing template. Profiling relied on immunoSEQ multiplex PCR, and the TCRdb table lists in-frame clones only, not all of them. The sample lists about 150,000 clones; around 71% were seen once. Treatment meaning: oral pan-JAK inhibitor, 5-10 mg twice daily. With V trimmed by 1 base and J by 5 bases, 12 bases remained unmatched. This CDR3 contains 16 residues. Germline CDR1 is GTSNPN and CDR2 is SVGIG (reference sequence). Overall study findings and caveats: Tofacitinib significantly brought down scalp clonality and expanded CD8+ clones among top 100.

Sequences were derived from CD4+ T cells sorted from blood, sampled at week 4, from a patient treated with tofacitinib. This chain uses TRBV30 with TRBJ2-5; 8 nucleotides match TRBD1. This TCR was sampled from a human donor with alopecia areata. CDR3: CAWSEGTGPRGETQYF. CDR3 nucleotide sequence: TGTGCCTGGAGTGAGGGGACAGGTCCTAGGGGGGAGACCCAGTACTTC.